The clone carrying this T cell receptor beta chain was picked up many times. The data belong to a study of metastatic and nonmetastatic thyroid tumors. The germline gives CDR1 SGHRS, CDR2 YFSETQ. The CDR3 sequence is 19 residues long. V was clipped by 4 bases and J by 6 bases, with 30 bases between them. TCRdb re-analyzed the PCR reads through MiXCR. The sample includes 35,000 to 50,000 clones, approximately 13% of them seen just once. No treatment had been given to any patient before thyroid surgery. Sequencing was done on a sample of blood. The clonotype originates from a female donor with papillary thyroid cancer or a benign thyroid nodule (not recorded which). Some clones in this sample may be carry-over from other donors' samples. The chain couples TRBV5-1 to TRBJ2-3; D perhaps matches TRBD1 (5 bases). The CDR3 DNA sequence: TGCGCCAGCAGCGGCAGGGTGGCTACTTCGGAGCGTAAATGGGATACGCAGTATTTT. Translated: CASSGRVATSERKWDTQYF.